The 13 T cell receptor beta chains below were found in one sample sequenced in a study of blood T cells in healthy people across ages (dated by TCRdb to the mid-2010s). Library method: 5' RACE. Instrument used: Illumina HiSeq 2500. A second PCR of about 7 to 12 cycles was run with a J-beta primer mix and a sample-barcoded 5' primer. TCRdb reprocessing: public reads trimmed at Q25 with fastp, clones called with MiXCR, in-frame beta chains kept. Each entry is one CDR3 protein sequence, shown with its most common DNA and genes. Within this sample are about 780,000 distinct CDR3 sequences, with about 26% of them counted one time only. The ten top clones hold 3% of the sample. This sample also appeared in a second study, on T cells of mothers and their children.

Sequences were obtained from blood. These receptors all come from a boy aged 5-17 years in good health.

This clonotype came up a few times. The chain links TRBV18 to TRBJ2-5, with unresolved D. The V gene lost 0 bases and the J gene lost 0 bases, with 5 bases spanning the gap. CDR3 length: 14 residues. CDR1 is KGHSH and CDR2 is LQKENI in the germline V gene. For the CDR3, the DNA is TGTGCCAGCTCACCACCCTCATACCAAGAGACCCAGTACTTC. It yields the protein CASSPPSYQETQYF.

This sequence joins TRBV5-1 and TRBJ1-2, with a weak D call TRBD1 (6 bases). CDR3 size: 14 residues. V lost 0 bases, J lost 4 bases, and 10 bases lay in between. The germline gives CDR1 SGHRS, CDR2 YFSETQ. The DNA of the CDR3 is TGCGCCAGCAGCTTGGAGGGGGACTCCTATGGCTACACCTTC. Translation: CASSLEGDSYGYTF.

The chain combines TRBV20-1 with TRBJ2-3; tentatively, D is TRBD1 or TRBD2 (6 bases each). The CDR3 totals 14 residues. V was trimmed by 4 bases and J by 4 bases, leaving 15 bases between them. Germline V CDR1 and CDR2: DFQATT, SNEGSKA (reference sequence). The CDR3: CSANLGGLADTQYF. The CDR3 DNA reads as TGCAGTGCTAACCTAGGGGGGCTTGCAGATACGCAGTATTTT.

The sample holds many counts of this clonotype. CDR3: CSVARENIQYF. The CDR3 DNA sequence: TGCAGCGTTGCCAGGGAAAACATTCAGTACTTC. The chain carries TRBV29-1 and TRBJ2-4; possible D gene TRBD1, 5 bases. This CDR3 region has 11 residues. V gave up 4 bases and J gave up 5 bases, with 6 bases separating them. From germline, CDR1 is SQVTM and CDR2 ANQGSEA.

The CDR3 bases are TGTGCCAGCAGCGCCGGACCCGGCGCCGAGCAGTACTTC. Its protein product is CASSAGPGAEQYF. The chain couples TRBV9 to TRBJ2-7, with no clear D. The CDR3 loop spans 13 amino acids. Per germline, CDR1 SGDLS and CDR2 YYNGEE. V lost 3 bases and J lost 6, with 13 bases in between.

This clonotype came up a few times. The CDR3 is CASNRRDPGETQYF. The CDR3 DNA reads as TGCGCCAGCAACCGTCGGGACCCGGGGGAGACCCAGTACTTC. This chain links TRBV5-1 with TRBJ2-5; D possibly uses TRBD1 or TRBD2 (5 bases each). Trimming shortened V by 6 bases and J by 5 bases, and 17 bases separated the two germline ends. This CDR3 comprises 14 residues. Per germline, CDR1 SGHRS and CDR2 YFSETQ.

This clonotype was picked up a small number of times. The rearrangement uses TRBV28 and TRBJ2-5; the match to TRBD1 covers 10 bases. This CDR3 is built from 15 residues. J lost 2 bases, V lost 3 bases, and 3 bases had no gene match. The germline CDR1 and CDR2 sequences are MDHEN and SYDVKM. The CDR3 bases are TGTGCCAGCAGTTTTCTGGGACAGGGGCAAGAGACCCAGTACTTC. Translation gives CASSFLGQGQETQYF.

This clonotype was recorded a few times. The rearrangement links TRBV12-3 or TRBV12-4 to TRBJ2-1; possible D gene TRBD2, 6 bases. The length of the CDR3 is 15 residues. The ends were cut back, 10 bases at V and 5 bases at J, with 21 bases in the middle. This CDR3 reads CATAPILALNNEQFF. CDR3 DNA: TGTGCCACCGCACCTATACTAGCCCTCAACAATGAGCAGTTCTTC.

This clonotype has ten or more counts. The chain carries TRBV6-5 and TRBJ1-2; 7 bases match TRBD1. V shed 6 bases and J 4 bases; nucleotides not matched to a gene: 5. CDR1 and CDR2 from the germline V gene are MNHEY and SVGAGI. The CDR3 contains 13 residues. The CDR3 spells CASSSGTVYGYTF. The CDR3 nucleotides read TGTGCCAGCAGCTCCGGGACAGTCTATGGCTACACCTTC.

This clonotype was picked up a small number of times. The chain employs TRBV27 and TRBJ2-7, with D perhaps TRBD1 (6 bases). V was pared by 5 bases and J by 2 bases, with 7 bases between. In germline, CDR1 is MNHEY, CDR2 SMNVEV (reference sequence). There are 12 residues in the CDR3. CDR3 in amino acids: CASSNRAYEQYF. In DNA, the CDR3 is TGTGCCAGCAGTAACAGGGCCTACGAGCAGTACTTC.

A few counts support this clonotype. Here the CDR3 omits its conserved ending phenylalanine or tryptophan, so a read error is the likely source. The chain combines TRBV29-1 with TRBJ2-7; TRBD1 is a possible D gene (6 bases). This CDR3 region has 14 residues. Germline CDR1 is SQVTM and CDR2 is ANQGSEA. V was shortened by 6 bases and J by 0 bases, with 15 bases between the two germline ends. CDR3 sequence reads: CSVRDTGLSYEQYL. For the CDR3, the DNA is TGCAGCGTCCGGGACACTGGGCTCTCCTACGAGCAGTACCTC.

The chain carries TRBV7-9 and TRBJ1-2, with 7 bases that match TRBD1. CDR3 length: 13 residues. CDR1 and CDR2 (germline): SEHNR, FQNEAQ (reference sequence). The J segment lost 4 bases and the V segment lost 6 bases, leaving 5 bases of the junction unmatched. For the CDR3, the DNA is TGTGCCAGCAGTTACAGGGGACCCTATGGCTACACCTTC. Translated, it gives CASSYRGPYGYTF. Variable domain in full (rest from reference TRBV7-9 and TRBJ1-2): DTGVSQNPRHKITKRGQNVTFRCDPISEHNRLYWYRQTLGQGPEFLTYFQNEAQLEKSRLLSDRFSAERPKGSFSTLEIQRTEQGDSAMYLCASSYRGPYGYTFGSGTRLTVV.

The chain combines TRBV12-3 or TRBV12-4 with TRBJ1-2; D unclear. This CDR3 region has 14 residues. Trimming pared 2 bases from V and 1 base from J, leaving 8 bases between. The CDR3 DNA reads TGTGCCAGCAGTTTATGGGGAAATAACTATGGCTACACCTTC. Translated: CASSLWGNNYGYTF.